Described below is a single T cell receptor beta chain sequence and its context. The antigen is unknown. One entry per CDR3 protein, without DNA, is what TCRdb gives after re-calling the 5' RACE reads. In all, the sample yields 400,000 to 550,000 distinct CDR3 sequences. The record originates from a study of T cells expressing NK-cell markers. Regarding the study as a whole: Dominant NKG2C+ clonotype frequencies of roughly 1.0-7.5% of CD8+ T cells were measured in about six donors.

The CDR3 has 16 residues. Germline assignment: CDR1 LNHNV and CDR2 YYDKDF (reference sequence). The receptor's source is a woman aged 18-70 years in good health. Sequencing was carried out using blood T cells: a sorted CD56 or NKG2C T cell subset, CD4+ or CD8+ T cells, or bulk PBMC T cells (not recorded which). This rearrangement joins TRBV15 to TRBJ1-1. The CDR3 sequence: CATKIPTRMGNTEAFF.